Following are 2 T cell receptor beta chains from one sample sequenced in a study of T-cell memory formation after mild COVID-19. TCRdb independently ran MiXCR on the 5' RACE reads; one entry per CDR3 protein. This sample has hundreds of thousands of distinct CDR3 sequences; around 28% occur once, and the top ten carry approximately 15%. Sequenced input: PBMCs or a T cell subset sorted from them (not recorded which). The origin of the receptors is an adult woman who had mild COVID-19 (a few samples of this study predate the infection). Cell type and time point are not known.

Ten or more counts support this clonotype. The gene calls are TRBV12-3 or TRBV12-4 and TRBJ2-7, with 12 bases lining up with TRBD2. V shed 5 bases and J 5 bases; nucleotides not matched to a gene: 4. The CDR3 sequence is 14 residues long. The CDR3 DNA is TGTGCCAGCAGTCCTCGACTAGCGGGAGACGAGCAGTACTTC. This codes for CASSPRLAGDEQYF.

A few counts support this clonotype. The chain employs TRBV20-1 and TRBJ2-5; no reliable D call. Germline V gene data show CDR1 as DFQATT and CDR2 as SNEGSKA (reference sequence). V was cut by 5 bases and J by 5 bases, with 15 bases left in between. This CDR3 comprises 13 residues. CDR3 in DNA: TGCAGTGCTCCTGGGTCCGGACGGGAGACCCAGTACTTC. Protein: CSAPGSGRETQYF.